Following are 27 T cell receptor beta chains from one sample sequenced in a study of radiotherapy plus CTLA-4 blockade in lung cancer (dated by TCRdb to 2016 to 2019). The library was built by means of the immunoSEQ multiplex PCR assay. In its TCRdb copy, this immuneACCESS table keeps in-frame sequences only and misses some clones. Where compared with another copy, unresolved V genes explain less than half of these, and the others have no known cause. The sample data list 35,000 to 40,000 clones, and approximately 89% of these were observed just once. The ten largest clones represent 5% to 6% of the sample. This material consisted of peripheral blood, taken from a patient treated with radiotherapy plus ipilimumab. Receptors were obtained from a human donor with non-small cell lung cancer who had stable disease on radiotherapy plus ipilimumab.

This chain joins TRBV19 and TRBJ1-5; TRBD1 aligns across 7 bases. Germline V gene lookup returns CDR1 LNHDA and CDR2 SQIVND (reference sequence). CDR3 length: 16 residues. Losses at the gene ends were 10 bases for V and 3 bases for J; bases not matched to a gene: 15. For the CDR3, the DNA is TGTGCCACCGCCCGAGACAGGGTTTTGGACAATCAGCCCCAGCATTTT. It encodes CATARDRVLDNQPQHF. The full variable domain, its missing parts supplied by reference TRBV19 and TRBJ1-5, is DGGITQSPKYLFRKEGQNVTLSCEQNLNHDAMYWYRQDPGQGLRLIYYSQIVNDFQKGDIAEGYSVSREKKESFPLTVTSAQKNPTAFYLCATARDRVLDNQPQHFGDGTRLSIL.

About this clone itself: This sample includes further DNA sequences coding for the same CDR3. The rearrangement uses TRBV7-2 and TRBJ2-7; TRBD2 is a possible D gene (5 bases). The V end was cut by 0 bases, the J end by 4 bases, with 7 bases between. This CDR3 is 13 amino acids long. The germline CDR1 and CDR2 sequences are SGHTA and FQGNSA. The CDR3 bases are TGTGCCAGCAGCTTAGCTGGCGGGTACGAGCAGTACTTC. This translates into CASSLAGGYEQYF.

The CDR3 region has the DNA TGTGCCAGCAGTGAGCCCTATGGGGACTCCCATGGCAATGAGCAGTTCTTC. As protein: CASSEPYGDSHGNEQFF. The rearrangement joins TRBV25-1 to TRBJ2-1; a possible D gene is TRBD2 (6 bases). V dropped 3 bases and J dropped 6 bases, with 21 bases sitting between them. Germline V gene sequence: CDR1 MGHDK, CDR2 SYGVNS. The CDR3 is made up of 17 amino acids.

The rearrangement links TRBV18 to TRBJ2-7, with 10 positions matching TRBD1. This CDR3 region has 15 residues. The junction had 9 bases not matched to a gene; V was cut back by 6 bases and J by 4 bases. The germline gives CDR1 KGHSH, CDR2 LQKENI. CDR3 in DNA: TGTGCCAGCTCGGGGGGACAGGGGCGTTCTTACGAGCAGTACTTC. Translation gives CASSGGQGRSYEQYF.

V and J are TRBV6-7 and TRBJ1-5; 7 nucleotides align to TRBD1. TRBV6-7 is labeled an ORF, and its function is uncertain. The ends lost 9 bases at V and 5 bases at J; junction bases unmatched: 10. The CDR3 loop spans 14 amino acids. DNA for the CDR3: TGTGCCAGAGCGACAGGGACGGGTTATCAGCCCCAGCATTTT. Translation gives CARATGTGYQPQHF.

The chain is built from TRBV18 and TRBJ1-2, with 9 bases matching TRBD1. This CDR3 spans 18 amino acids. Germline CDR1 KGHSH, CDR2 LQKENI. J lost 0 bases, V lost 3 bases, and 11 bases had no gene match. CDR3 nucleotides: TGTGCCAGCTCACCGAGGTTGGGGACAGGGTGGACTAACTATGGCTACACCTTC. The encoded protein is CASSPRLGTGWTNYGYTF.

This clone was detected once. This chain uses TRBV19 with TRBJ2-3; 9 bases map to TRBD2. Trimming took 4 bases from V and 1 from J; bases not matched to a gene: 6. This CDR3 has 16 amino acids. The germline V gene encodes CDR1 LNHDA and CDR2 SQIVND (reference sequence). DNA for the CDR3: TGTGCCAGTAGTACCGCGGGAGGGCCCCGCACAGATACGCAGTATTTT. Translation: CASSTAGGPRTDTQYF.

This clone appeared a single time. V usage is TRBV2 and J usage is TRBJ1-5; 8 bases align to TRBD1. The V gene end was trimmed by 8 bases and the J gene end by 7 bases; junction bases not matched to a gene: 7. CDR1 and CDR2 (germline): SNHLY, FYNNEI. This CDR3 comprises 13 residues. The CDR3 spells CASVATGGQPQHF. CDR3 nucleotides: TGTGCCAGCGTAGCCACAGGGGGGCAGCCCCAGCATTTT.

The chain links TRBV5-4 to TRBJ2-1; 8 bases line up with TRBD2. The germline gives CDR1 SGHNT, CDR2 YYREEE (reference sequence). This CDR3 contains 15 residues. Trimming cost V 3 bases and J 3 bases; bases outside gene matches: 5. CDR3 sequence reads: CASSSIAGSYNEQFF. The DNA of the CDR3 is TGTGCCAGCAGCTCGATAGCGGGGAGCTACAATGAGCAGTTCTTC. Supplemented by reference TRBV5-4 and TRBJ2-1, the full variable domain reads ETGVTQSPTHLIKTRGQQVTLRCSSQSGHNTVSWYQQALGQGPQFIFQYYREEENGRGNFPPRFSGLQFPNYSSELNVNALELDDSALYLCASSSIAGSYNEQFFGPGTRLTVL.

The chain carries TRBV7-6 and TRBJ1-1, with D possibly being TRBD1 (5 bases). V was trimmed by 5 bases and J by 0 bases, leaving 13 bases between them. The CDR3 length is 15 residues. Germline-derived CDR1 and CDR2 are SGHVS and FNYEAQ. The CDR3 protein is CASSPRRDLNTEAFF. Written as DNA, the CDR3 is TGTGCCAGCAGCCCAAGACGGGACTTGAACACTGAAGCTTTCTTT.

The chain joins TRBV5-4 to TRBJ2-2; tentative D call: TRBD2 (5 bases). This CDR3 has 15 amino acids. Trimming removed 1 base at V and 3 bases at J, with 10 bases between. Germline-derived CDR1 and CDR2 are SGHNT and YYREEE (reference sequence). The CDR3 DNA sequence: TGTGCCAGCAGCTTGTCAAGCGGTTACACCGGGGAGCTGTTTTTT. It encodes CASSLSSGYTGELFF.

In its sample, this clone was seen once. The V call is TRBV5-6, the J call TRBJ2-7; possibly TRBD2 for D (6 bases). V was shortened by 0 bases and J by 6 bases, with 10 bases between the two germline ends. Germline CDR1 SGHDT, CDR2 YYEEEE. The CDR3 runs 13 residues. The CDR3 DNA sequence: TGTGCCAGCAGCTTGGGACTAGAGGCCGAGCAGTACTTC. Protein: CASSLGLEAEQYF.

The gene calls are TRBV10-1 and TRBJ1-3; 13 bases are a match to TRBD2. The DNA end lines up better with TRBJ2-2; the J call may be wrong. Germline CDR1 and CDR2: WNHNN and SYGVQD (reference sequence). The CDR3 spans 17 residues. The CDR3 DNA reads TGCGCCAGCAGCTACAAGGTACTAGCGGGAGGGCCCGGGGAGCTGTTTTTT. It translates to CASSYKVLAGGPGELFF.

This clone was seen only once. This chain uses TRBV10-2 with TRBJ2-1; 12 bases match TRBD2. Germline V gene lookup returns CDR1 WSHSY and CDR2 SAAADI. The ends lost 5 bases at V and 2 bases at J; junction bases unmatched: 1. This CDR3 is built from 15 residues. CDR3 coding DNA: TGCGCCAGCAGTCGGACTAGCGGGACCTACAATGAGCAGTTCTTC. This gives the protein CASSRTSGTYNEQFF.

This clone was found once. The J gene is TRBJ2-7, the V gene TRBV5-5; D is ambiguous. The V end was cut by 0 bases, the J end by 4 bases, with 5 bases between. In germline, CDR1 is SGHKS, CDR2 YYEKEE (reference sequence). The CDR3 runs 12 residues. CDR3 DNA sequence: TGTGCCAGCAGCTTGGTCGGGTACGAGCAGTACTTC. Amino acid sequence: CASSLVGYEQYF.

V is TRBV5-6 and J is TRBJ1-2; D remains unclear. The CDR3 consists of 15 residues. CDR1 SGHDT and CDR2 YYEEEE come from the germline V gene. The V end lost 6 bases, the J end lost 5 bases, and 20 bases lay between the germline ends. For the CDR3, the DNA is TGTGCCAGCACCATTGGTCTCGGGGAGGCGTATGGCTACACCTTC. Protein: CASTIGLGEAYGYTF.

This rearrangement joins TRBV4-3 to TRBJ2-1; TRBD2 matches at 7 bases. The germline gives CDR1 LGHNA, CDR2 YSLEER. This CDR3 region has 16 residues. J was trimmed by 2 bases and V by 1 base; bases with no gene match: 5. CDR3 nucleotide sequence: TGCGCCAGCAGCCAAGGGAGGGGACTACCCTACAATGAGCAGTTCTTC. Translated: CASSQGRGLPYNEQFF.

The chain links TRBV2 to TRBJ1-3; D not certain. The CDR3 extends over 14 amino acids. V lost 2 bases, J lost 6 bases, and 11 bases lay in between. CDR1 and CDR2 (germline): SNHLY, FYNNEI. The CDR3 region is CASSESSQINTIYF. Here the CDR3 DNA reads TGTGCCAGCAGTGAATCCTCCCAGATAAACACCATATATTTT.

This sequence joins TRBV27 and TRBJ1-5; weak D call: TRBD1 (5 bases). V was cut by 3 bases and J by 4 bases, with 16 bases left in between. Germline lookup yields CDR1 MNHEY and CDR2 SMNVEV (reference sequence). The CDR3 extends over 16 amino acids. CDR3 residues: CASSFRGFSANQPQHF. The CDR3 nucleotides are TGTGCCAGCAGTTTCCGGGGGTTCAGCGCAAATCAGCCCCAGCATTTT.

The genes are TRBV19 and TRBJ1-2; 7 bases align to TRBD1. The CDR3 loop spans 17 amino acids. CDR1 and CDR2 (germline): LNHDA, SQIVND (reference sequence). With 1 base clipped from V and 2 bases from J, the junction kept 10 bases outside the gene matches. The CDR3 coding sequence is TGTGCCAGTAGTATAGCATTGAACAGGGGTAAGAACTATGGCTACACCTTC. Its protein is CASSIALNRGKNYGYTF.

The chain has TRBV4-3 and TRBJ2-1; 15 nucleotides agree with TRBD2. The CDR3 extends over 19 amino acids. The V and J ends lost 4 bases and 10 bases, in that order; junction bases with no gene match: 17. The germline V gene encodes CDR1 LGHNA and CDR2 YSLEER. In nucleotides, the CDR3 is TGCGCCAGCAGCCCAGGACTAGCGGGAGGGCCGTTCCGGGCAAGGGAGCAGTTCTTC. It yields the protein CASSPGLAGGPFRAREQFF.

DNA for the CDR3: TGTGCCAGCAGCCAAGTCCGACAGGCCTCTGGAAACACCATATATTTT. Translating it yields CASSQVRQASGNTIYF. The chain is built from TRBV2 and TRBJ1-3, with a weak D call TRBD1 (6 bases). In germline, CDR1 is SNHLY, CDR2 FYNNEI. V shed 6 bases and J shed 0 bases, with 15 bases lying between them. The CDR3 covers 16 residues. The whole variable domain, remainder taken from reference TRBV2 and TRBJ1-3, is EPEVTQTPSHQVTQMGQEVILRCVPISNHLYFYWYRQILGQKVEFLVSFYNNEISEKSEIFDDQFSVERPDGSNFTLKIRSTKLEDSAMYFCASSQVRQASGNTIYFGEGSWLTVV.

CDR3 residues: CASTRGGSGNTIYF. In nucleotides, the CDR3 is TGTGCCAGTACCAGAGGGGGTTCTGGAAACACCATATATTTT. The chain couples TRBV19 to TRBJ1-3, with D maybe TRBD1 (6 bases). Germline values: CDR1 LNHDA, CDR2 SQIVND (reference sequence). The V and J ends lost 7 bases and 1 base respectively, with 11 bases between them. This CDR3 comprises 14 residues.

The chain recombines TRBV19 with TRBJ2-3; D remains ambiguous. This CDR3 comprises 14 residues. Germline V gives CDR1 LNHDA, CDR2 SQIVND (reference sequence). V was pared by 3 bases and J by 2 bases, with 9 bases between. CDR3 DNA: TGTGCCAGTAGTATGTCGGAGACCACAGATACGCAGTATTTT. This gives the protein CASSMSETTDTQYF.

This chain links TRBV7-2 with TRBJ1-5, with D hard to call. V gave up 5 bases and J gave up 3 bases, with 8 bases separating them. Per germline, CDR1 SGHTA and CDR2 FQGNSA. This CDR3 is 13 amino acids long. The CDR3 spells CASSPSANQPQHF. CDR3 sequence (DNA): TGTGCCAGCAGCCCAAGCGCCAATCAGCCCCAGCATTTT.

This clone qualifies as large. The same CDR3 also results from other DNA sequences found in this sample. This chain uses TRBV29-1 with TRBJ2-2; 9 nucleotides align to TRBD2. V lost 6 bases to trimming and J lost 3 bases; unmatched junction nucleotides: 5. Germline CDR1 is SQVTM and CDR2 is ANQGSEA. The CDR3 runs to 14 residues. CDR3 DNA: TGCAGCGTAGTAGCGGGAGCCGACACCGGGGAGCTGTTTTTT. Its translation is CSVVAGADTGELFF.

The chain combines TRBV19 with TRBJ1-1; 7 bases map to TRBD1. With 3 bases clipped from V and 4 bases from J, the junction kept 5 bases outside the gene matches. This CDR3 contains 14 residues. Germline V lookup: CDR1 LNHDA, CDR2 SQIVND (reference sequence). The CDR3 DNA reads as TGTGCCAGTAGTATCGGACAGGAGGGCACTGAAGCTTTCTTT. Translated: CASSIGQEGTEAFF.